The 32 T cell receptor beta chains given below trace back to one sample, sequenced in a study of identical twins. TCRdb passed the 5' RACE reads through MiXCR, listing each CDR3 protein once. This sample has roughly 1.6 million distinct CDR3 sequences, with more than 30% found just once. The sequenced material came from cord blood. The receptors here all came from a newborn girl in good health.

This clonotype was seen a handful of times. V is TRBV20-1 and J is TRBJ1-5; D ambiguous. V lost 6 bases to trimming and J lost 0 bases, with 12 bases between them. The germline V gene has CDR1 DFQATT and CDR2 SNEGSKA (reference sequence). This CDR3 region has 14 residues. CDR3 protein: CSALRLHSNQPQHF. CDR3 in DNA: TGCAGTGCCCTTCGTTTGCATAGCAATCAGCCCCAGCATTTT.

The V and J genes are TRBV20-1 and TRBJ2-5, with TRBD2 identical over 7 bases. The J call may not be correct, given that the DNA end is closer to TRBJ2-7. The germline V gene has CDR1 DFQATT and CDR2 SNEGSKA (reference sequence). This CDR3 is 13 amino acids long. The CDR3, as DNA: TGCAGTGCTAGAGAGCGGGGGTACTACGAGCAGTACTTC. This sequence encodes CSARERGYYEQYF.

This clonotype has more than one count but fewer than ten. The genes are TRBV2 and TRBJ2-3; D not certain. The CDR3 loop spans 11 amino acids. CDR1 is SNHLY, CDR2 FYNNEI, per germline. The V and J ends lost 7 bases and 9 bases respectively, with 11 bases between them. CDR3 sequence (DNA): TGTGCCAGCATGTCTGGTATCACGCAGTATTTT. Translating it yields CASMSGITQYF.

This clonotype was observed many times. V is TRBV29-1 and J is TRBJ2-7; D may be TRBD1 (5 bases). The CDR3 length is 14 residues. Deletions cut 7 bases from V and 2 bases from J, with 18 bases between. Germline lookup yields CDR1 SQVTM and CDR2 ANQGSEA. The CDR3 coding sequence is TGCAGCGCCACCCCTGGACATGGTCCCTACGAGCAGTACTTC. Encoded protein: CSATPGHGPYEQYF.

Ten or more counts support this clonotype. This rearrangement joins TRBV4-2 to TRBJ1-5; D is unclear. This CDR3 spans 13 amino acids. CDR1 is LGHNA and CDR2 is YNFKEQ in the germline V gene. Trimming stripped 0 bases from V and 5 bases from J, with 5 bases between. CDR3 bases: TGTGCCAGCAGCCAAGATGGGGATCAGCCCCAGCATTTT. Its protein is CASSQDGDQPQHF.

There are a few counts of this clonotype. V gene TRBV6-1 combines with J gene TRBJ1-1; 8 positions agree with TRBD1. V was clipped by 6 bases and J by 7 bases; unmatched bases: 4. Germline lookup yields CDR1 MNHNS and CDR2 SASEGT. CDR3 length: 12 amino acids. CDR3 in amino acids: CASREQGVEAFF. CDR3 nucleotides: TGTGCCAGCAGGGAACAGGGGGTTGAAGCTTTCTTT.

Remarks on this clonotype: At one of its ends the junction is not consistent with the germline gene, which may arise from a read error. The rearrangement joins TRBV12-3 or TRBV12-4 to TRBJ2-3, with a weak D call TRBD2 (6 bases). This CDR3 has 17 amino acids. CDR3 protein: CASRASHGGIRADMQYF. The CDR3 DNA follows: TGTGCCAGCAGGGCCTCACATGGCGGGATTCGGGCAGATATGCAGTATTTT.

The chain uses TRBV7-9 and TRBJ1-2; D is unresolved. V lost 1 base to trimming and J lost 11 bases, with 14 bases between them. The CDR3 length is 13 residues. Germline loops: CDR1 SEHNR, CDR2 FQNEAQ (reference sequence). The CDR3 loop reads CASSLERPLGYTF. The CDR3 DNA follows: TGTGCCAGCAGCTTAGAGCGACCCTTGGGGTACACCTTC. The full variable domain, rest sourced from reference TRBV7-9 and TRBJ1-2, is DTGVSQNPRHKITKRGQNVTFRCDPISEHNRLYWYRQTLGQGPEFLTYFQNEAQLEKSRLLSDRFSAERPKGSFSTLEIQRTEQGDSAMYLCASSLERPLGYTFGSGTRLTVV.

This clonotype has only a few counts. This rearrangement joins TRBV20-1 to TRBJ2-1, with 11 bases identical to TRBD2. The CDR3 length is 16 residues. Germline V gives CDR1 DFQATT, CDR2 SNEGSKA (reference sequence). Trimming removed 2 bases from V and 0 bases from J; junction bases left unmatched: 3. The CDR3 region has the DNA TGCAGTGCTAGATTACTAGCGGGGGCCTCCTACAATGAGCAGTTCTTC. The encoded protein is CSARLLAGASYNEQFF.

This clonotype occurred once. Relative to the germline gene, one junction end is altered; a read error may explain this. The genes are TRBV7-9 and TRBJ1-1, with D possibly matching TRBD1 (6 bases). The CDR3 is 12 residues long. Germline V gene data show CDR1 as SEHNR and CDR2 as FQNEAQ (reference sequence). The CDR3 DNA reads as TGTGCCGGCAGCTTAGCGACAGGAGAAGCTTTCTTT. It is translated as CAGSLATGEAFF.

The CDR3 region is CASSLDGLAGVASYNEQFF. The CDR3 DNA sequence: TGCGCCAGCAGCTTGGATGGACTAGCGGGGGTGGCCTCCTACAATGAGCAGTTCTTC. This chain connects TRBV5-1 to TRBJ2-1, with 13 bases that match TRBD2. CDR3 length equals 19 residues. The V segment lost 0 bases and the J segment 0 bases; nucleotides outside the gene matches: 6. Germline V CDR1 and CDR2: SGHRS, YFSETQ.

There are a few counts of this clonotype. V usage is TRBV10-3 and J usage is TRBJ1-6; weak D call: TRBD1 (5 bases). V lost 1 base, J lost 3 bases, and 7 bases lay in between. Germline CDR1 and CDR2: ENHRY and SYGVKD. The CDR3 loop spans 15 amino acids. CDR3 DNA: TGTGCCATCAGTGAGTGGGGGGTCTATAATTCACCCCTCCACTTT. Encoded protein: CAISEWGVYNSPLHF.

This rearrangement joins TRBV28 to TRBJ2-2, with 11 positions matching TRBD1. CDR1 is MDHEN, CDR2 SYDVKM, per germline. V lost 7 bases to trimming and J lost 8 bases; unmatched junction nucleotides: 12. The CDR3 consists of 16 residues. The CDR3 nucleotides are TGTGCCAGCACCTCCTCGGGGACAGGGGGATTAGGGGAGCTGTTTTTT. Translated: CASTSSGTGGLGELFF.

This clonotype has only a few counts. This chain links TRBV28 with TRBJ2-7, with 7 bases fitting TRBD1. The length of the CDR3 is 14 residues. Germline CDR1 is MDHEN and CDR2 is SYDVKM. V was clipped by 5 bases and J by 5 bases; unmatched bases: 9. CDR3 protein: CASSPLTQGDEQYF. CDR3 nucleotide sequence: TGTGCCAGCAGTCCCTTAACTCAGGGGGACGAGCAGTACTTC.

CDR3 nucleotides: TGTGCCAGCAGCTTAGCTGCGACTAGCGGGTACACAGATACGCAGTATTTT. This sequence encodes CASSLAATSGYTDTQYF. The J gene is TRBJ2-3, the V gene TRBV7-2; TRBD2 matches at 10 bases. V dropped 0 bases and J dropped 2; count of bases not matched to a gene: 5. Germline loops: CDR1 SGHTA, CDR2 FQGNSA. CDR3 length: 17 amino acids.

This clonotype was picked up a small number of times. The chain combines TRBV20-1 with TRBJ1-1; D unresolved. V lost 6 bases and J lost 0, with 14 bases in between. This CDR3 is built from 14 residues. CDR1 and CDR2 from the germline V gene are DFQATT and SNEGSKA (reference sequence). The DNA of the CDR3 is TGCAGTGCGGTTAGTATCGGGGTGAACACTGAAGCTTTCTTT. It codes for CSAVSIGVNTEAFF.

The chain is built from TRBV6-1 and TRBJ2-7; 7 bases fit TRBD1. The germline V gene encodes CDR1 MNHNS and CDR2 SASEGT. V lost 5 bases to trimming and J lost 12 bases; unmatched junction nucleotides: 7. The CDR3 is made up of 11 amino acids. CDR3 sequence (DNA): TGTGCCAGCAGTCCCGACAGGGTCAGGTACTTC. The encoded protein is CASSPDRVRYF.

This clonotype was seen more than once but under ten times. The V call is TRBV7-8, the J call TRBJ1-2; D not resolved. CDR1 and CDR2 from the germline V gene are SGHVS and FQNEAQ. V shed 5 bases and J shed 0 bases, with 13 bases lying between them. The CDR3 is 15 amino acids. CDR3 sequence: CASSPTLPANYGYTF. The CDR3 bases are TGTGCCAGCAGCCCCACCCTCCCAGCTAACTATGGCTACACCTTC.

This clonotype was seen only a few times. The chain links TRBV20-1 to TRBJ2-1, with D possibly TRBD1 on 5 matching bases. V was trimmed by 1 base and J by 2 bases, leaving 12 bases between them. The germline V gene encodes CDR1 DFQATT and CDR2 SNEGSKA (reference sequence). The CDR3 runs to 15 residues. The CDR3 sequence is CSARGDRGPYNEQFF. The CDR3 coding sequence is TGCAGTGCTAGAGGGGATAGGGGCCCCTACAATGAGCAGTTCTTC.

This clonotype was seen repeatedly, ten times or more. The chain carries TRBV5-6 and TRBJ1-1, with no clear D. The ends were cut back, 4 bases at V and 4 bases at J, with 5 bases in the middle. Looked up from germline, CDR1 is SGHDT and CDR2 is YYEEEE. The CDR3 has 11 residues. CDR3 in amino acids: CASSLTTEAFF. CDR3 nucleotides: TGTGCCAGCAGCCTCACCACTGAAGCTTTCTTT.

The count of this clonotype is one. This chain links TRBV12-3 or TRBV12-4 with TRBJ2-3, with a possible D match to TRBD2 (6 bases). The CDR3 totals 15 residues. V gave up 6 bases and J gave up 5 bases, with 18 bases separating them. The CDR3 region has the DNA TGTGCCAGCAGGGGAGCTAGCGTGCCAGGAGATACGCAGTATTTT. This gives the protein CASRGASVPGDTQYF.

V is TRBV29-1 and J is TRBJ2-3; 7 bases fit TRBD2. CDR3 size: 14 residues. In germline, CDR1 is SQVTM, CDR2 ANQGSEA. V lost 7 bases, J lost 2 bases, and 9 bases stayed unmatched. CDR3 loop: CSGRLALPTDTQYF. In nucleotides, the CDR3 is TGCAGCGGCCGACTAGCCCTCCCCACAGATACGCAGTATTTT.

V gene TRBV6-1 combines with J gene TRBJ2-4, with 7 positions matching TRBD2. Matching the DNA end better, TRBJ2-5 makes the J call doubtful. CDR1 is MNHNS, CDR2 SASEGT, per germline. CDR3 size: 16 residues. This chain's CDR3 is CASSEAPAGHQETQYF. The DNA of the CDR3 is TGTGCCAGCAGTGAAGCACCAGCGGGACACCAAGAGACCCAGTACTTC.

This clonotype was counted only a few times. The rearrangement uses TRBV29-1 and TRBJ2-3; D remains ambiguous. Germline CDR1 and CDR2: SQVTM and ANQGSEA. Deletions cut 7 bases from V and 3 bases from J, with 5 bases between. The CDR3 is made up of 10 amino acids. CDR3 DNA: TGCAGCGGCTCAACAGATACGCAGTATTTT. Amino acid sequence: CSGSTDTQYF.

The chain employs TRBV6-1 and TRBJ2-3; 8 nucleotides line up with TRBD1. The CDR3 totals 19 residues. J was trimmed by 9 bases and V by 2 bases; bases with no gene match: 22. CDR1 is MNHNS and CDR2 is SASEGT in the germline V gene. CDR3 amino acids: CASSERGTGYARTRSTQYF. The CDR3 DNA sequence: TGTGCCAGCAGTGAAAGGGGGACAGGTTATGCACGTACCCGATCGACGCAGTATTTT.

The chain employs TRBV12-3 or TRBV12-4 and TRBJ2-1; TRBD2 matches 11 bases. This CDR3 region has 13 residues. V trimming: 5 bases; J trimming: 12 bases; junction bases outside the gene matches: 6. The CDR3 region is CASSPTSGGPQFF. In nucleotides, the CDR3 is TGTGCCAGCAGTCCCACTAGCGGGGGCCCGCAGTTCTTC.

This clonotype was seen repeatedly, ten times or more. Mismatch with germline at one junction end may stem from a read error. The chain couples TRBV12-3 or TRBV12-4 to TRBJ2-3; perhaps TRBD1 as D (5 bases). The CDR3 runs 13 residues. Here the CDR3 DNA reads TGTGCCAGCAGCTTAGGGGCTGGAGATACGCAGTATTTT. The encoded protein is CASSLGAGDTQYF.

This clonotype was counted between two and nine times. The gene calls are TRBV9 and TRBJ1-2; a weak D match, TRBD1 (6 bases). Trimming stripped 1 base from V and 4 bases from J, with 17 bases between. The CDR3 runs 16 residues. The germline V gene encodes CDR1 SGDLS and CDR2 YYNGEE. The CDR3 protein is CASSVLGGRTLYGYTF. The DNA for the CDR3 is TGTGCCAGCAGCGTACTGGGGGGCAGGACCCTCTATGGCTACACCTTC.

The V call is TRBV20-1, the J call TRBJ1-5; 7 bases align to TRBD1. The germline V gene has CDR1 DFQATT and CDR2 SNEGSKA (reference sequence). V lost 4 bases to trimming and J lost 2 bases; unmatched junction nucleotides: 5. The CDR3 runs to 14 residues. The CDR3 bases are TGCAGTGCTATCGACAGGGCGGGCAATCAGCCCCAGCATTTT. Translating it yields CSAIDRAGNQPQHF.

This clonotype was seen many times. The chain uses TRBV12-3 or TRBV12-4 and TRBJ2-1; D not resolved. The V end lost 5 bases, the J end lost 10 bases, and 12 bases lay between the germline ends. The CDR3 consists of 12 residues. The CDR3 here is CASSLPGAEQFF. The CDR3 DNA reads TGTGCCAGCAGTCTCCCGGGCGCCGAGCAGTTCTTC.

CDR3 sequence (DNA): TGTGCCAGCAGCTACGGGACTAGCGGGAACAATGAGCAGTACTTC. Amino acid sequence: CASSYGTSGNNEQYF. The gene calls are TRBV7-9 and TRBJ2-5; 13 positions agree with TRBD2. V gave up 4 bases and J gave up 11 bases; unmatched junction bases: 10. Germline V gives CDR1 SEHNR, CDR2 FQNEAQ (reference sequence). The CDR3 totals 15 residues.

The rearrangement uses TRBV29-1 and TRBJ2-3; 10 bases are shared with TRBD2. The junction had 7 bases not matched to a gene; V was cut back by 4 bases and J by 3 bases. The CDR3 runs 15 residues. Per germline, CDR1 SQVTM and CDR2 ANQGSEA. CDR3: CSVGGLASLTDTQYF. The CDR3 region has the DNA TGCAGCGTTGGGGGACTAGCGAGTTTAACAGATACGCAGTATTTT.